Each of the 2 T cell receptor beta chains below was sequenced from the same sample in a study of blood T cell repertoires in COVID-19. The repertoire was sequenced with immunoSEQ multiplex PCR; TCRdb's copy has only in-frame clones and lacks some. The data hold 120,000 to 150,000 clones, with over 80% observed a single time. Sample: peripheral blood. These receptors were taken from a man aged 25-45 years with COVID-19, enrolled during active disease.

This clone was recorded a few times. The CDR3 DNA follows: TGCGCCAGCACCGGACAGGGGGAAGGCACCGGGGAGCTGTTTTTT. This encodes CASTGQGEGTGELFF. This chain connects TRBV10-2 to TRBJ2-2; 10 nucleotides line up with TRBD1. V lost 7 bases to trimming and J lost 4 bases; unmatched junction nucleotides: 6. This CDR3 is built from 15 residues. The germline CDR1 and CDR2 sequences are WSHSY and SAAADI.

V is TRBV6-5 and J is TRBJ2-7; tentative D call: TRBD2 (5 bases). Germline V gives CDR1 MNHEY, CDR2 SVGAGI. The CDR3 is 13 amino acids. The V and J ends lost 8 bases and 0 bases respectively, with 11 bases between them. In nucleotides, the CDR3 is TGTGCCAGCGGACTGACGGGCTCCTACGAGCAGTACTTC. This translates into CASGLTGSYEQYF.